This record looks at one T cell receptor beta chain sequence and its context. This clonotype came up a few times. Within one base of it there is no much larger clone, and no base qualities were kept. The treatment or condition label on this specimen signifies: live attenuated yellow fever vaccine strain. A standard Ficoll-Paque protocol was used to isolate PBMCs from peripheral blood. Epitope-specific CD8 T cells were sorted using a dextramer loaded with the yellow fever NS4B epitope peptide, with anti-CD3 and anti-CD8 staining. TriZol was used to extract RNA from bulk PBMCs, from CD4 and CD8 fractions, and from dextramer-positive and dextramer-negative fractions. This sample was included in a study of T cells after yellow fever vaccination (dated by TCRdb to the late 2010s). About the study as a whole: The SMART-Seq v4 Ultra Low Input RNA kit was used to prepare libraries from fractions with low cell numbers. To follow T-cell clones before and after both primary and booster YFV17D yellow fever vaccination, bulk TCR alpha and beta repertoires underwent longitudinal sequencing. Two healthy male donors, one aged 18 to 30 and one aged 30 to 40 years, were included in the cohort. Bulk PBMC replicates and cell subsets were isolated from blood drawn at multiple timepoints before and after both primary and secondary immunization.

The germline V gene (reference sequence) specifies LNHDA as CDR1 and SQIVND as CDR2. Deletion took 7 bases off V and 1 base off J, with a span of 7 bases between the germline ends. The CDR3 covers 13 residues, taking in both the cysteine and the phenylalanine. The kept DNA is CDR3 alone, 39 bases in frame from the first base. TCR cDNA was synthesized by 5'RACE template switching, which introduced a universal primer site and unique molecular identifiers. Priming for cDNA synthesis came from both the TCR alpha and TCR beta constant segments. Library amplification used two PCR steps, and the second PCR step added sample barcodes and sequencing adapters. Sequencing of libraries was performed on Illumina HiSeq 2500 (2x100 bp) or NovaSeq (2x150 bp). Under the source paper's analysis protocol: Reads were demultiplexed and collapsed into UMI consensus sequences with MIGEC, and V(D)J alignment was performed with MiXCR. Vaccine-responding clonotypes were defined with edgeR using replicate PBMC samples, requiring FDR below 0.01 and a log2 fold change above 5 up to day 15. CD4 or CD8 identity was assigned to each bulk clonotype according to whether the clonotype was present at higher abundance in the sequenced CD4 repertoire or the sequenced CD8 repertoire. NS4B-specific clonotypes were defined as those at least 10-fold enriched in dextramer-positive over dextramer-negative fractions; CD4-biased clonotypes were excluded. In TCRdb, the public reads were trimmed at Q25 with fastp and aligned with MiXCR, with productive beta chains retained. When rows share a CDR3 protein, they turn into one entry using the most common DNA and genes. Clone size and V and J calls follow TCRdb, not the original study. The sample includes 65,000 to 90,000 distinct CDR3 sequences, with about an eighth observed a single time. The ten largest clones take up approximately 25% of the sample.

Paper-wide results and their limitations: Because abundant contaminating clonotypes from the bulk population could be contained in FACS-sorted repertoires, computational filtering was required. Compared with the primary T-cell response, the secondary T-cell response was weaker but faster, peaking on day 5 rather than day 15. Because only a couple of donors were included in the study, the extent to which the findings can be generalized is limited. Most clones expanded after primary vaccination (around 97% of CD4 and 80% to 90% of CD8) were re-detected after the booster, suggesting that broad memory maintenance occurred. A small share of clonotypes occurred in both CD4 and CD8 compartments, likely arising from convergent recombination.

The rearranged chain carries TRBV19 and TRBJ2-2; no D segment can be confidently identified. This receptor was obtained from a man aged 18 to 35 who received the YFV17D yellow fever vaccine. The input for sequencing was CD8+ T cells not binding an NS4B(214-222) dextramer, sorted from PBMCs, taken about 20 days after the first yellow fever vaccination. The cell subset or site label of this sample denotes: NS4B epitope dextramer-negative CD8 T cells. The CDR3 amino acid sequence is: CASNFGNTGELFF. The base sequence is TGTGCCAGTAATTTCGGGAACACCGGGGAGCTGTTTTTT. The entire variable domain, with the stretches around the CDR3 drawn from the reference TRBV19 and TRBJ2-2 proteins, is DGGITQSPKYLFRKEGQNVTLSCEQNLNHDAMYWYRQDPGQGLRLIYYSQIVNDFQKGDIAEGYSVSREKKESFPLTVTSAQKNPTAFYLCASNFGNTGELFFGEGSRLTVL.